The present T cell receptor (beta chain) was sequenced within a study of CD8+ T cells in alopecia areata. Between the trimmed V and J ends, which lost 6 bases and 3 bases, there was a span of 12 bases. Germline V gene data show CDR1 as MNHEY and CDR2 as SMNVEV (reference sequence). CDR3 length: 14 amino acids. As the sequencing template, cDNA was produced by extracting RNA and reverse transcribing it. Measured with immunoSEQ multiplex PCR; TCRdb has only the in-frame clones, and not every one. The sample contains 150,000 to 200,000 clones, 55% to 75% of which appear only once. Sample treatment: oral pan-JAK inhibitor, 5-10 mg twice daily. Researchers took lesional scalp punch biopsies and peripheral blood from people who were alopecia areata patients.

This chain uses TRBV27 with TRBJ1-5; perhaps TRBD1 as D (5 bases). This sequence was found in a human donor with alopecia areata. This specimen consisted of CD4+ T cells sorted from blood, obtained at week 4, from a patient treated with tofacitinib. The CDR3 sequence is CASSGTEYNQPQHF. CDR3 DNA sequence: TGTGCCAGCAGCGGGACGGAATACAATCAGCCCCAGCATTTT.